The 23 T cell receptor beta chains below all came from one sample that was sequenced in a study of blood T cell repertoires in COVID-19 (dated by TCRdb to between 2020 and 2021). Libraries were built with the immunoSEQ multiplex PCR assay. TCRdb obtained this table from immuneACCESS and retained in-frame rearrangements with V and J assigned. These tables miss some clones; where compared with another copy, unresolved V genes account for less than half of the shortfall, and the remainder is unexplained. Counted in this sample were approximately 100,000 clones; 80% to 85% of them appeared once. The ten top clones hold around 6.6% of the sample. Material: peripheral blood. Every receptor here comes from a man aged 55 to 70 with acute or convalescent COVID-19.

The V call is TRBV7-2, the J call TRBJ1-5; no reliable D call. CDR3 length: 14 amino acids. Germline CDR1 and CDR2: SGHTA and FQGNSA. V was clipped by 1 base and J by 4 bases, with 8 bases between them. The CDR3 coding sequence is TGTGCCAGCAGCTTAGTGTCAGTTAATCAGCCCCAGCATTTT. Protein product: CASSLVSVNQPQHF.

V is TRBV14 and J is TRBJ1-3; D might be TRBD1 (5 bases). The CDR3 is 16 amino acids. With 0 bases removed from V and 0 bases from J, the gap between germline ends came to 9 bases. Per germline, CDR1 SGHDN and CDR2 FVKESK. CDR3: CASSQERQSSGNTIYF. The CDR3 DNA sequence: TGTGCCAGCAGCCAAGAACGACAGAGCTCTGGAAACACCATATATTTT.

The genes are TRBV2 and TRBJ1-1; D is possibly TRBD1 (5 bases). V was pared by 3 bases and J by 10 bases, with 18 bases between. This CDR3 has 14 amino acids. The germline V gene encodes CDR1 SNHLY and CDR2 FYNNEI. The CDR3 protein is CASSEGRGLIVAFF. CDR3 nucleotide sequence: TGTGCCAGCAGTGAGGGGCGGGGGTTAATAGTAGCTTTCTTT. Drawing the rest from reference TRBV2 and TRBJ1-1, the complete variable domain is EPEVTQTPSHQVTQMGQEVILRCVPISNHLYFYWYRQILGQKVEFLVSFYNNEISEKSEIFDDQFSVERPDGSNFTLKIRSTKLEDSAMYFCASSEGRGLIVAFFGQGTRLTVV.

This clone has a handful of counts. The chain employs TRBV5-1 and TRBJ1-6; TRBD1 might be the D (6 bases). CDR1 is SGHRS and CDR2 is YFSETQ in the germline V gene. V was pared by 1 base and J by 3 bases, with 23 bases between. The CDR3 totals 20 residues. CDR3 region: CASSLHRVRELPIYNSPLHF. CDR3 sequence (DNA): TGCGCCAGCAGCTTGCACAGGGTCAGGGAACTTCCTATCTATAATTCACCCCTCCACTTT.

This chain uses TRBV7-2 with TRBJ2-5; a weak D match, TRBD2 (6 bases). This CDR3 comprises 14 residues. V lost 1 base to trimming and J lost 1 base, with 7 bases between them. Germline V gene data show CDR1 as SGHTA and CDR2 as FQGNSA. The CDR3 loop reads CASSLVGGQETQYF. CDR3 coding DNA: TGTGCCAGCAGCTTAGTGGGGGGCCAAGAGACCCAGTACTTC.

The genes are TRBV5-1 and TRBJ2-2; tentative D call: TRBD1 (5 bases). The CDR3 runs to 13 residues. Germline V gene data show CDR1 as SGHRS and CDR2 as YFSETQ. V was pared by 4 bases and J by 7 bases, with 11 bases between. The CDR3 spells CASSPPDSGELFF. CDR3 nucleotides: TGCGCCAGCAGCCCACCCGACAGCGGGGAGCTGTTTTTT. Drawing the rest from reference TRBV5-1 and TRBJ2-2, the complete variable domain is KAGVTQTPRYLIKTRGQQVTLSCSPISGHRSVSWYQQTPGQGLQFLFEYFSETQRNKGNFPGRFSGRQFSNSRSEMNVSTLELGDSALYLCASSPPDSGELFFGEGSRLTVL.

The chain joins TRBV11-3 to TRBJ2-2; D call uncertain. V lost 1 base and J 0 bases, leaving 9 bases between the germline ends. There are 16 residues in the CDR3. Looked up from germline, CDR1 is SGHNT and CDR2 is YENEEA. CDR3 sequence reads: CASSLAQSANTGELFF. CDR3 bases: TGTGCCAGCAGCTTAGCTCAGTCCGCGAACACCGGGGAGCTGTTTTTT.

This clone was recorded once. Other DNA sequences from this sample encode an identical CDR3 as well. The rearrangement joins TRBV9 to TRBJ1-5; D is possibly TRBD1 (6 bases). CDR1 and CDR2 (germline): SGDLS, YYNGEE. This CDR3 has 13 amino acids. Trimming removed 0 bases from V and 6 bases from J, with 7 bases in between. CDR3 DNA sequence: TGTGCCAGCAGCGTAGGAGGGGGTCAGCCCCAGCATTTT. As protein: CASSVGGGQPQHF. Looking up the rest from reference TRBV9 and TRBJ1-5 gives the full variable domain: DSGVTQTPKHLITATGQRVTLRCSPRSGDLSVYWYQQSLDQGLQFLIQYYNGEERAKGNILERFSAQQFPDLHSELNLSSLELGDSALYFCASSVGGGQPQHFGDGTRLSIL.

The chain is built from TRBV7-9 and TRBJ1-1; the D gene is possibly TRBD1 (6 bases). Per the germline V gene, CDR1 is SEHNR and CDR2 is FQNEAQ (reference sequence). The CDR3 is 14 residues long. The V end lost 6 bases, the J end lost 3 bases, and 14 bases lay between the germline ends. As DNA, the CDR3 is TGTGCCAGCAGTTACCTACAGGGTTACACTGAAGCTTTCTTT. This sequence encodes CASSYLQGYTEAFF.

The chain recombines TRBV7-8 with TRBJ1-3; 8 bases map to TRBD1. The CDR3 is made up of 15 amino acids. V shed 8 bases, J shed 0 bases, and the junction held 6 bases outside the gene matches. Germline lookup yields CDR1 SGHVS and CDR2 FQNEAQ. CDR3 residues: CASGAGGRSGNTIYF. The CDR3 DNA reads TGTGCCAGCGGTGCAGGGGGCCGCTCTGGAAACACCATATATTTT.

This clone has only one observation. The J gene is TRBJ1-2, the V gene TRBV24-1, with 12 bases aligning to TRBD1. V shed 8 bases, J shed 7 bases, and the junction held 7 bases outside the gene matches. Germline values: CDR1 KGHDR, CDR2 SFDVKD. The CDR3 is 14 amino acids. This CDR3 is CATMGQGAESGYTF. The CDR3 coding sequence is TGTGCCACCATGGGACAGGGGGCTGAGAGTGGCTACACCTTC.

V gene TRBV10-1 combines with J gene TRBJ2-1, with 13 nucleotides matching TRBD2. This CDR3 contains 15 residues. Germline V lookup: CDR1 WNHNN, CDR2 SYGVQD (reference sequence). The V segment lost 7 bases and the J segment 8 bases; nucleotides outside the gene matches: 8. CDR3 residues: CASNTGLAGRDEQFF. The CDR3 nucleotides read TGCGCCAGCAATACGGGACTAGCGGGGAGGGATGAGCAGTTCTTC.

The V call is TRBV21-1, the J call TRBJ2-5; the listed D gene, TRBD1, was not tested against the DNA. TRBV21-1 is designated a pseudogene. CDR3 length: 13 amino acids. CDR3 residues: CASRYRGRETQYF. The DNA for the CDR3 is TGTGCCAGCCGGTACAGGGGAAGAGAGACCCAGTACTTC.

The chain joins TRBV7-2 to TRBJ2-1; 9 bases align to TRBD2. The CDR3 runs 15 residues. Per germline, CDR1 SGHTA and CDR2 FQGNSA. Germline trimming cut 4 bases from V and 7 bases from J; bases unmatched to any gene: 8. The CDR3 loop is CASSWSGGFSNEQFF. The CDR3, as DNA: TGTGCCAGCAGCTGGAGCGGGGGGTTCTCAAATGAGCAGTTCTTC.

The chain links TRBV7-2 to TRBJ2-1; TRBD2 agrees at 7 bases. Germline V gene sequence: CDR1 SGHTA, CDR2 FQGNSA. The ends lost 1 base at V and 2 bases at J; junction bases unmatched: 2. This CDR3 is built from 15 residues. CDR3 amino acids: CASSLVGGAYNEQFF. CDR3 coding DNA: TGTGCCAGCAGCTTAGTGGGGGGGGCCTACAATGAGCAGTTCTTC.

The rearrangement joins TRBV7-2 to TRBJ2-7; possibly TRBD1 for D (5 bases). V lost 1 base and J 2 bases, leaving 15 bases between the germline ends. The CDR3 covers 16 residues. The germline V gene has CDR1 SGHTA and CDR2 FQGNSA. This CDR3 reads CASSLGLRQITYEQYF. CDR3 bases: TGTGCCAGCAGCTTAGGCCTTCGACAGATCACCTACGAGCAGTACTTC.

The genes are TRBV7-2 and TRBJ1-2, with 8 bases identical to TRBD1. In germline, CDR1 is SGHTA, CDR2 FQGNSA. V shed 1 base and J 4 bases; nucleotides not matched to a gene: 11. CDR3 length equals 17 residues. The CDR3 nucleotides read TGTGCCAGCAGCTTAGAGTCTCCGGGACAGGCTATCTATGGCTACACCTTC. It encodes CASSLESPGQAIYGYTF. Based on the CDR3 plus reference TRBV7-2 and TRBJ1-2, the full variable domain is GAGVSQSPSNKVTEKGKDVELRCDPISGHTALYWYRQSLGQGLEFLIYFQGNSAPDKSGLPSDRFSAERTGGSVSTLTIQRTQQEDSAVYLCASSLESPGQAIYGYTFGSGTRLTVV.

J is TRBJ1-5 and V is TRBV5-1, with 8 bases identical to TRBD1. Per germline, CDR1 SGHRS and CDR2 YFSETQ. The J segment lost 7 bases and the V segment lost 0 bases, leaving 6 bases of the junction unmatched. There are 15 residues in the CDR3. This CDR3 is CASSLGSGGGQPQHF. The CDR3, as DNA: TGCGCCAGCAGCTTGGGGTCAGGGGGCGGCCAGCCCCAGCATTTT.

The V call is TRBV27, the J call TRBJ1-1; the match to TRBD1 covers 7 bases. J lost 4 bases, V lost 6 bases, and 8 bases had no gene match. Per germline, CDR1 MNHEY and CDR2 SMNVEV (reference sequence). This CDR3 comprises 14 residues. This chain's CDR3 is CASRSTGMSTEAFF. The CDR3 DNA follows: TGTGCCAGCAGATCGACAGGGATGAGCACTGAAGCTTTCTTT.

This chain connects TRBV11-2 to TRBJ1-3; 9 bases fit TRBD1. With 4 bases clipped from V and 0 bases from J, the junction kept 1 base outside the gene matches. This CDR3 is built from 15 residues. Germline loops: CDR1 SGHAT, CDR2 FQNNGV. CDR3 bases: TGTGCCAGCAGCTCGGGACAGGGCTCTGGAAACACCATATATTTT. Translation: CASSSGQGSGNTIYF.

The chain combines TRBV7-2 with TRBJ2-7; 8 bases align to TRBD1. The CDR3 spans 14 residues. From germline, CDR1 is SGHTA and CDR2 FQGNSA. V lost 3 bases to trimming and J lost 3 bases; unmatched junction nucleotides: 4. The CDR3 nucleotides are TGTGCCAGCAGCTTTAACAGGGGGTACTACGAGCAGTACTTC. Translation: CASSFNRGYYEQYF.

This chain uses TRBV5-1 with TRBJ2-7; possibly TRBD1 for D (5 bases). V gave up 4 bases and J gave up 3 bases, with 11 bases separating them. The CDR3 loop spans 13 amino acids. Germline V CDR1 and CDR2: SGHRS, YFSETQ. The CDR3 sequence is CASSPGHNYEQYF. The CDR3 DNA is TGCGCCAGCAGCCCTGGACACAACTACGAGCAGTACTTC.

This chain links TRBV12-3 or TRBV12-4 with TRBJ2-7; 8 bases match TRBD1. V lost 7 bases and J lost 1; bases outside the gene matches: 3. The CDR3 is 13 amino acids. This CDR3 reads CASTQGASYEQYF. The CDR3 region has the DNA TGTGCCAGCACCCAGGGGGCGTCCTACGAGCAGTACTTC.